The subject of this entry is one TCR beta chain. Germline values: CDR1 SGHRS, CDR2 YFSETQ. The CDR3 consists of 17 residues. The V gene end was trimmed by 0 bases and the J gene end by 3 bases; junction bases not matched to a gene: 10. The record originates from a study of regulatory T cells in long-lasting Graves disease. To make TCR beta libraries, researchers used iRepertoire HTBI primers and Arm-PCR of CDR3 regions. TCRdb ran MiXCR on the multiplex PCR reads and lists one entry per CDR3 protein. The sample includes 450,000 to 600,000 distinct CDR3 sequences, roughly 13% of them seen just once. Time point meaning: newly diagnosed GD, antithyroid drugs for less than 3 months. After RNA was extracted from PBMCs, the TCR library was made from it. The same sample was also studied in work on T cells in Graves' hyperthyroidism and ophthalmopathy.

The chain has TRBV5-1 and TRBJ1-2, with 8 bases lining up with TRBD1. The sequenced sample was peripheral blood mononuclear cells (PBMCs), obtained at new diagnosis, from a patient treated with antithyroid drugs. This clonotype originated in a man aged 25-40 years with Graves disease. CDR3 bases: TGCGCCAGCAGCTTGGCCGAGACAGGGGCCCCCTACTATGGCTACACCTTC. It codes for CASSLAETGAPYYGYTF.